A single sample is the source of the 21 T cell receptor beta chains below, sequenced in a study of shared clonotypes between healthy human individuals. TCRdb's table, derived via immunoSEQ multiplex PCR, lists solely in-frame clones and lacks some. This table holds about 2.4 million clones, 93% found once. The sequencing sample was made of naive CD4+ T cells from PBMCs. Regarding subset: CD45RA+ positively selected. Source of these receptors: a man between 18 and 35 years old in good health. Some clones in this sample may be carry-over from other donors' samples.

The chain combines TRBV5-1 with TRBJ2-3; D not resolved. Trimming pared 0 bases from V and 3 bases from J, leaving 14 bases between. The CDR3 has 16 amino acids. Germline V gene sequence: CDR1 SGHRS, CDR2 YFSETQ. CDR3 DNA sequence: TGCGCCAGCAGCTTGGCCATAACGCCTAGTACAGATACGCAGTATTTT. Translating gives CASSLAITPSTDTQYF.

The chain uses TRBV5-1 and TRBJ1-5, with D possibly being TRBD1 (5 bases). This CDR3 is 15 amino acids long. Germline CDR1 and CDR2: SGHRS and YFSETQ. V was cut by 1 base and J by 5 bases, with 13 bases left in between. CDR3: CASSLMGGGDQPQHF. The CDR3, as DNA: TGCGCCAGCAGCTTGATGGGGGGAGGAGATCAGCCCCAGCATTTT.

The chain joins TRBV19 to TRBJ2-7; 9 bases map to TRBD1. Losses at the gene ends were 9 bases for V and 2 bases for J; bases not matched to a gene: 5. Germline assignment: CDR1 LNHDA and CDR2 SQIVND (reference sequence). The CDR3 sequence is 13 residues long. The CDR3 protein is CASSGTGTYEQYF. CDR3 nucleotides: TGTGCCAGCTCCGGGACAGGGACCTACGAGCAGTACTTC.

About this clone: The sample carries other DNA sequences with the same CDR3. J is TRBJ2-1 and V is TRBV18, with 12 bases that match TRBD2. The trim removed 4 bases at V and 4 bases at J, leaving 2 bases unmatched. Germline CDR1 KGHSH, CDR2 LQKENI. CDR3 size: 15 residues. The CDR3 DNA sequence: TGTGCCAGCTCACTACTAGCGGGAGGTTACAATGAGCAGTTCTTC. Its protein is CASSLLAGGYNEQFF.

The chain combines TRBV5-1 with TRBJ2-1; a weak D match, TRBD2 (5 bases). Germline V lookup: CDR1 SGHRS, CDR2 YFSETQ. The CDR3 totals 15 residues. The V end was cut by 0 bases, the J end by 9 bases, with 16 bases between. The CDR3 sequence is CASSLVATTSGEQFF. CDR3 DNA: TGCGCCAGCAGCTTGGTTGCGACTACCTCAGGTGAGCAGTTCTTC.

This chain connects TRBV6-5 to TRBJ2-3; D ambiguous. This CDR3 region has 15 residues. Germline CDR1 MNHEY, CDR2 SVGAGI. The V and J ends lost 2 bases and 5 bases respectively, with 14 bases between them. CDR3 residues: CASSYRLSPGDTQYF. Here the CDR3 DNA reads TGTGCCAGCAGTTACCGTCTCTCCCCGGGAGATACGCAGTATTTT.

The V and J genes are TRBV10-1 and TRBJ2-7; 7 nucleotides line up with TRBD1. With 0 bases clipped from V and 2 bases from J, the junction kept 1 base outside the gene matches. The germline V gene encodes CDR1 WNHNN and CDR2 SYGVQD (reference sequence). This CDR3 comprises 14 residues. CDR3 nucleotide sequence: TGCGCCAGCAGTGAGTCGGGACAGACCTACGAGCAGTACTTC. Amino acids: CASSESGQTYEQYF.

The CDR3 loop reads CASSLGLAGGKDEQFF. CDR3 coding DNA: TGTGCCAGCAGCTTAGGCCTAGCGGGAGGTAAGGATGAGCAGTTCTTC. The rearrangement links TRBV7-9 to TRBJ2-1; 11 bases match TRBD2. Trimming took 1 base from V and 8 from J; bases not matched to a gene: 7. The CDR3 extends over 16 amino acids. CDR1 and CDR2 from the germline V gene are SEHNR and FQNEAQ (reference sequence).

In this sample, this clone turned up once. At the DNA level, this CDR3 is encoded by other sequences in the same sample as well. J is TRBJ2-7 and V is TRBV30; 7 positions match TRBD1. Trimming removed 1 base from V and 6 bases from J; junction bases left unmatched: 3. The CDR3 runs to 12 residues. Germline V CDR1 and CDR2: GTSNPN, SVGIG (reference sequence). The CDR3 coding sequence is TGTGCCTGGAGTGGACAGGGCGGCGAGCAGTACTTC. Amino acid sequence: CAWSGQGGEQYF.

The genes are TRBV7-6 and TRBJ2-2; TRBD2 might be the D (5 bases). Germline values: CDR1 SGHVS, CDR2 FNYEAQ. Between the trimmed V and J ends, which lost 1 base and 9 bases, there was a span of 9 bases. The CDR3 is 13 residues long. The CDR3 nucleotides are TGTGCCAGCAGCTTAGAGGCTAGCAGGGAGCTGTTTTTT. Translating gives CASSLEASRELFF.

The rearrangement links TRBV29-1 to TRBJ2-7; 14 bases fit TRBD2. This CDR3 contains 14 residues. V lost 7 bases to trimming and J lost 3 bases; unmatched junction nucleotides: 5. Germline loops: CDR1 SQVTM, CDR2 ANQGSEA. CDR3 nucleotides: TGCAGCGCCTCGGGGACTAGCGGGAGCTACGAGCAGTACTTC. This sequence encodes CSASGTSGSYEQYF.

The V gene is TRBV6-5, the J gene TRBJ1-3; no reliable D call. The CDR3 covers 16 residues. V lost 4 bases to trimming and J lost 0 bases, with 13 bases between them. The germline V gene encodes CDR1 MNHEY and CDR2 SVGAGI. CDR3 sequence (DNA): TGTGCCAGCAGTTCGTCAATGACCCGCTCTGGAAACACCATATATTTT. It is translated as CASSSSMTRSGNTIYF.

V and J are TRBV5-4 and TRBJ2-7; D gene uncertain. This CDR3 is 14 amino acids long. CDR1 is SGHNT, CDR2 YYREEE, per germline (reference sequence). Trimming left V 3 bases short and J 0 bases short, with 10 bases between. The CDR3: CASSSTSSSYEQYF. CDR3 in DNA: TGTGCCAGCAGCTCAACCTCTAGCTCCTACGAGCAGTACTTC. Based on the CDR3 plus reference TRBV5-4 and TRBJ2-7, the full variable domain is ETGVTQSPTHLIKTRGQQVTLRCSSQSGHNTVSWYQQALGQGPQFIFQYYREEENGRGNFPPRFSGLQFPNYSSELNVNALELDDSALYLCASSSTSSSYEQYFGPGTRLTVT.

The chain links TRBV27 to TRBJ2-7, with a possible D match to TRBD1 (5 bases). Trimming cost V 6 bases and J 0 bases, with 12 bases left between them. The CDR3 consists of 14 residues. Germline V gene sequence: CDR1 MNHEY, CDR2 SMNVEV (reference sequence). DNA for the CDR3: TGTGCCAGCAGAAGGGGCATATTCTCCTACGAGCAGTACTTC. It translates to CASRRGIFSYEQYF.

This CDR3 reads CASSSYYEQYF. The CDR3 region has the DNA TGTGCCAGCAGCTCCTACTACGAGCAGTACTTC. The rearrangement joins TRBV7-8 to TRBJ2-5, with D unclear. Gene TRBJ2-7 matches the end of the DNA better, so the J call may be wrong. This CDR3 spans 11 amino acids. Germline loops: CDR1 SGHVS, CDR2 FQNEAQ.

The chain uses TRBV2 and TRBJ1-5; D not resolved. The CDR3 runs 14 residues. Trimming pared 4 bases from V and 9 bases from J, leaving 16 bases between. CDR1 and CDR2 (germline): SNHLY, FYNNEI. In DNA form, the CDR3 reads TGTGCCAGCAGTGGCCGGTCGGTGGAAGGGCCCCAGCATTTT. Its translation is CASSGRSVEGPQHF.

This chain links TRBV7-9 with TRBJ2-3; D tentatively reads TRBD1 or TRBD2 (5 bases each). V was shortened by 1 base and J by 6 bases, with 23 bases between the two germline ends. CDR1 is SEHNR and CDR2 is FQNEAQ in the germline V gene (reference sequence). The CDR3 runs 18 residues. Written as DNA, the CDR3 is TGTGCCAGCAGCTTAGGGGACCACTATAGCGAAACACGGGATACGCAGTATTTT. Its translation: CASSLGDHYSETRDTQYF.

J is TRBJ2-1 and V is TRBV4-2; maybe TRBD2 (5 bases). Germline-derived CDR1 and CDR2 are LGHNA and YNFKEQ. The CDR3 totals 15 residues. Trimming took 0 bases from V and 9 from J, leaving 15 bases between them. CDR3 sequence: CASSQEGEWNPEQFF. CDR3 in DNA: TGTGCCAGCAGCCAAGAGGGAGAATGGAACCCTGAGCAGTTCTTC.

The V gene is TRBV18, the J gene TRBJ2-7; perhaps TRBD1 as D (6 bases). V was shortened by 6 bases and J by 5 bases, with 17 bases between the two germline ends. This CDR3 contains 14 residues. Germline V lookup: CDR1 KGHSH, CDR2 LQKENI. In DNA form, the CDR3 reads TGTGCCAGCTCCCCCGGACAGTTTTACCACGAGCAGTACTTC. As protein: CASSPGQFYHEQYF.

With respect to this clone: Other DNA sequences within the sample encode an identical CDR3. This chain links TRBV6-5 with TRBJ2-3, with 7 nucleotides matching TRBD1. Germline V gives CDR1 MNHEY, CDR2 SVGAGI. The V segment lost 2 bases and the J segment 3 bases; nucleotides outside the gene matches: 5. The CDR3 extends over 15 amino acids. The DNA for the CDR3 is TGTGCCAGCAGTTACAGGGGGCGAGGGACAGATACGCAGTATTTT. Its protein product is CASSYRGRGTDTQYF.

The CDR3 DNA reads TGTGCCAGCAGTGTCTCCGGGACCGCCGTCTACGAGCAGTACTTC. Translating gives CASSVSGTAVYEQYF. The chain uses TRBV6-1 and TRBJ2-7, with D perhaps given as TRBD1 or TRBD2 (5 bases each). V lost 4 bases and J lost 3, with 16 bases in between. Germline V gene data show CDR1 as MNHNS and CDR2 as SASEGT. The CDR3 spans 15 residues.